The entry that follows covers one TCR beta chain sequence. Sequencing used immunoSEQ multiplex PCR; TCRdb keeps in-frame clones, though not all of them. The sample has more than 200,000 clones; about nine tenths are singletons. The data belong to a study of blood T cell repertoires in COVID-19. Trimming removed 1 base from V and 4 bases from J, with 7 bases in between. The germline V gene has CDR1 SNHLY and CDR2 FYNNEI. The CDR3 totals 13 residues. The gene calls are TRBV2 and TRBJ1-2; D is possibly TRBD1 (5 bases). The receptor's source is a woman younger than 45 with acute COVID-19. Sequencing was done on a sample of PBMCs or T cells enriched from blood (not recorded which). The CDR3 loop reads CASSEDRIYGYTF. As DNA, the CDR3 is TGTGCCAGCAGTGAAGACAGGATCTATGGCTACACCTTC.